The rows below give T cell receptor beta chains drawn from one sample of a study of T cells in Graves' hyperthyroidism and ophthalmopathy. Using its own MiXCR run on the multiplex PCR reads, TCRdb lists one record per CDR3 protein. The sample holds about 640,000 distinct CDR3 sequences, approximately 42% seen once. Input material: peripheral blood or thyroid tissue (not recorded which). These receptors all stem from an adult man with Graves' disease, either hyperthyroidism or ophthalmopathy (not recorded which). The CDR3 runs from the conserved cysteine through the conserved F or W. The order of the fields is clone size, V gene, J gene, D gene, CDR3 DNA, CDR3 protein. D genes are given only for firm matches. Expanded clones are given a class, and other clones once, few, many or no size at all.

.	TRBV24-1	TRBJ2-5	.	TGTGCTAGAGTGGGGCCGCAAGAGACCCAGTACTTC	CARVGPQETQYF
many	TRBV2	TRBJ1-2	.	TGTGCCAGCAGTGGAAGAGGGGCCTATGGCTACACCTTC	CASSGRGAYGYTF
many	TRBV15	TRBJ1-2	.	TGTGCCACCAGCAGAGGGACGGATGGCTACACCTTC	CATSRGTDGYTF
few	TRBV6-1	TRBJ2-7	TRBD2	TGTGCCAGCAGGAGGGGAGGGGATCCCTACGAGCAGTACTTC	CASRRGGDPYEQYF
few	TRBV7-9	TRBJ2-6	TRBD1	TGTGCCAGCGCCCGGGACAGATCCTCTGGGGCCAACGTCCTGACTTTC	CASARDRSSGANVLTF
once	TRBV20-1	TRBJ1-6	.	TGCAGTGCTACCAGGGGCAGGGGAGGACCCCTCCACTTT	CSATRGRGGPLHF
.	TRBV15	TRBJ2-3	TRBD2	TGTGCCACCAGCAGGGGTCGGGGGGAAGGGCAGTATTTT	CATSRGRGEGQYF
many	TRBV7-9	TRBJ2-7	TRBD2	TGTGCCAGCAGCCAGGGACTAGCGGGAGACTCCTACGAGCAGTACTTC	CASSQGLAGDSYEQYF
.	TRBV6-1	TRBJ1-5	TRBD1	TGTGCCAGCAGCCCAGAGGGGGCTGGGGGTAGCAATCAGCCCCAGCATTTT	CASSPEGAGGSNQPQHF
once	TRBV5-1	TRBJ1-1	.	TGCGCCAGCAGCTTGTGGTCAACCACCCGGGGCACTGAAGCTTTCTTT	CASSLWSTTRGTEAFF
few	TRBV20-1	TRBJ2-7	.	TGCAGTGCTAGAGATTTATTGGACCCATCCTACGAGCAGTACTTC	CSARDLLDPSYEQYF
.	TRBV20-1	TRBJ1-4	.	TGCAGGGCCGGGGGTACCTCAACTAATGAAAAACTGTTTTTT	CRAGGTSTNEKLFF
.	TRBV6-1	TRBJ2-7	.	TGTGCCAGCAGTATATCCGGGAAGGGCTACGAGCAGTACTTC	CASSISGKGYEQYF
.	TRBV19	TRBJ1-1	.	TGTGCCAGTTCGGACAGACCAATGAACACTGAAGCTTTCTTT	CASSDRPMNTEAFF
many	TRBV7-2	TRBJ1-2	TRBD1	TGTGCCAGCAGCTTGAACAGGGGGCTCTATGGCTACACCTTC	CASSLNRGLYGYTF
.	TRBV7-8	TRBJ2-7	.	TGTGCCAGCAGCTTATTAGAGGGGACGAATGAGCAGTACTTC	CASSLLEGTNEQYF
.	TRBV19	TRBJ1-3	.	TGTGCCAGTAGTATTGATGGAGCGGCTCGCCACTCTGGAAACACCATATATTTT	CASSIDGAARHSGNTIYF
.	TRBV5-8	TRBJ1-4	TRBD1	TGTGCCAGCAGCTTCGCGGACAGGGGGCGTACGGGTGAAAAACTGTTTTTT	CASSFADRGRTGEKLFF
few	TRBV6-1	TRBJ2-7	TRBD1	TGTGCCAGCAGCGACAGGGTCTCGTGGGAGCAGTACTTC	CASSDRVSWEQYF
many	TRBV2	TRBJ1-4	.	TGTGCCAGCAGTGAAGCTTGGGGGGCATGGGAAAAACTGTTTTTT	CASSEAWGAWEKLFF
.	TRBV2	TRBJ2-5	TRBD2	TGTGCCAGCAGTGAGGGGGGGAGAGGTAGCAATCAGCCCCAGTACTTC	CASSEGGRGSNQPQYF
.	TRBV19	TRBJ1-2	.	TGTGCCACCCGGGACGGGGACTATGGCTACACCTTC	CATRDGDYGYTF
.	TRBV2	TRBJ2-5	.	TGTGCCAGCAGTGCTTTAGGCGGGGCTGGAGAGACCCAGTACTTC	CASSALGGAGETQYF
once	TRBV15	TRBJ2-5	.	TGTGCCACCAGCACCGGACTGTCAGGGAGTGTGGAGACCCAGTACTTC	CATSTGLSGSVETQYF
.	TRBV5-1	TRBJ2-2	.	TGCGCCAGCAGCTTGGATCCAGGGTTGTTTTTT	CASSLDPGLFF
many	TRBV9	TRBJ1-1	TRBD1	TGTGCCAGCAGCGGGCGAACAGGGGAAGGCACTGAAGCTTTCTTT	CASSGRTGEGTEAFF
many	TRBV7-9	TRBJ1-1	TRBD1	TGTGCCAGCAGCTTAAGCCGGACAGGGAGCAGCACTGAAGCTTTCTTT	CASSLSRTGSSTEAFF
.	TRBV20-1	TRBJ2-5	TRBD1	TGCAGTGCGAGTACAGGGGTGAGCCAGCCCCAGTACTTC	CSASTGVSQPQYF
few	TRBV29-1	TRBJ1-3	.	TGCAGCGTTGCTGGGGACCCAATCTCTGGAAACACCATATATTTT	CSVAGDPISGNTIYF
many	TRBV12-3/TRBV12-4	TRBJ1-5	.	TGTGCCAGCAGTTTCTGGGCAGGGGATCAGCCCCAGCATTTT	CASSFWAGDQPQHF
.	TRBV6-5	TRBJ2-7	TRBD1	TGTGCCAGCAGTTATCTGACAGGGGCAAACGAGCAGTACTTC	CASSYLTGANEQYF
few	TRBV19	TRBJ1-2	.	TGTGCCAGTAGTTCAAGGCTGGGCGATGGCTACACCTTC	CASSSRLGDGYTF
.	TRBV5-5	TRBJ1-6	TRBD1	TGTGCCAGCAGCGGTGGTGCGACAGGGACTTTGTCACCCCTCCACTTT	CASSGGATGTLSPLHF
.	TRBV25-1	TRBJ1-1	.	TGTGCCAGCCGATCGCGGCAGAACACTGAAGCTTTCTTT	CASRSRQNTEAFF
.	TRBV9	TRBJ1-4	.	TGTGCCAGCAGCGTGGGGTTTGGTGAAAAACTGTTTTTT	CASSVGFGEKLFF
once	TRBV25-1	TRBJ1-6	.	TGTGCCAGCAGCCAAGGAACGTGGTCCGACTCCTATAATTCACCCCTCCACTTT	CASSQGTWSDSYNSPLHF
.	TRBV10-2	TRBJ1-1	.	TGCGCCAGCAGTGAGTCGTTTGGGTTCACTGAAGCTTTCTTT	CASSESFGFTEAFF
many	TRBV7-8	TRBJ1-5	.	TGTGCCAGCAGCTTAGCGAGGGTCAATCAGCCCCAGCATTTT	CASSLARVNQPQHF
.	TRBV5-1	TRBJ2-2	TRBD2	TGCGCCAGCAGCTTGGTTAGCGGGACCGGGGAGCTGTTTTTT	CASSLVSGTGELFF
.	TRBV6-6	TRBJ1-5	.	TGTGCCAGCAGACGGGACAACCACAATCAGCCCCAGCATTTT	CASRRDNHNQPQHF
.	TRBV7-6	TRBJ1-3	.	TGTGCCAGCAGCCCAGGCAGGAACCCTGGAAACACCATATATTTT	CASSPGRNPGNTIYF
.	TRBV7-9	TRBJ1-4	.	TGTGCCAGCAGAATTATGGCAGGGATTAATGAAAAACTGTTTTTT	CASRIMAGINEKLFF
many	TRBV5-1	TRBJ1-5	.	TGCGCCAGCAGCTTGGACGGGGGCAATCAGCCCCAGCATTTT	CASSLDGGNQPQHF
.	TRBV6-4	TRBJ1-2	TRBD1	TGTGCCAGCAGTAACCTAGACAGGGTAAAAGGCTACACCTTC	CASSNLDRVKGYTF
.	TRBV5-1	TRBJ1-4	.	TGCACCAGCAGCCTCGTCGGACCCGCTGAAAAACTGTTTTTT	CTSSLVGPAEKLFF
.	TRBV29-1	TRBJ1-2	TRBD1	TGCAGCGTTGTAGGACAGGGACCCAACTATGGCTGCACCTTC	CSVVGQGPNYGCTF